These T cell receptor beta chains were read from a single sample in a study of T-cell reconstitution after alpha-beta-depleted transplantation in children. MiXCR was run by TCRdb on the PCR reads, yielding one entry per CDR3 protein. Among 330,000 or so distinct CDR3 sequences listed, almost 8% were seen once. The source material was peripheral blood, sampled 360 days after TCRalphabeta/CD19-depleted stem cell transplant. The receptors stem from a female patient aged 2-9 years who had a stem cell transplant for Fanconi anemia, so the T cells may come from the graft donor. CDR3s include the opening cysteine and the closing phenylalanine or tryptophan.

length	V	CDR3
14	TRBV14	CASSRDFIGDEQFF
17	TRBV28	CASSWGLGALIRNEQYF
17	TRBV15	CATSRPTGVRFSETQYF
16	TRBV20-1	CSARDLSLAGDNEQFF
14	TRBV20-1	CSANRVGYSYEQYF
17	TRBV9	CAGSVGASGAPIYEQYF
16	TRBV14	CASSQTWGTGQETQYF
15	TRBV20-1	CSAELLGGKLETQYF
16	TRBV28	CASSLRVVGAVETQYF
13	TRBV7-2	CASSWTGVYGYTF
16	TRBV5-1	CASSLPLAGSSYEQYF
14	TRBV20-1	CSARALGGYQPQHF
14	TRBV24-1	CATSEGGFHQPQHF
15	TRBV3-1	CASSPGGGLGQPQHF
12	TRBV20-1	CSARGTGDWQYF
13	TRBV12-3/TRBV12-4	CASRLTSTDTQYF
12	TRBV29-1	CSVEGTGVGYTF
16	TRBV28	CASSRLAGGTYNEQFF
15	TRBV5-1	CASSLGPAGGETQYF
13	TRBV29-1	CSVMADEFYGYTF
14	TRBV3-1	CASSRDSYSETQYF
16	TRBV28	CASVERTGHPSYEQYF
15	TRBV6-4	CASSESTGLNYGYTF
18	TRBV11-2	CASSSWSTTSGWDYEQYF
12	TRBV7-8	CASSSLGEKLFF
13	TRBV5-1	CASSLGQGAEQYF
17	TRBV11-2	CASSLQGQGATNEKLFF
15	TRBV28	CASTTLGSGGQTQYF
13	TRBV20-1	CSARVGLDSPLHF
15	TRBV5-1	CASRSIRGRQETQYF